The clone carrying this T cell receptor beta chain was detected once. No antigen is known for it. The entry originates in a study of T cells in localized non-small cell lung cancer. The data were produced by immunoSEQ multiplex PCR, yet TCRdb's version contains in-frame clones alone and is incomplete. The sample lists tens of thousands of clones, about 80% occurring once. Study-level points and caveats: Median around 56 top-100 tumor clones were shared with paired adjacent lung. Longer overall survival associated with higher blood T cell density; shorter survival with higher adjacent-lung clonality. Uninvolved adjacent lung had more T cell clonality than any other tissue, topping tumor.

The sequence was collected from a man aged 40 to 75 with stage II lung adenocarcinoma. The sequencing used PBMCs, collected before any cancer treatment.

CDR3 sequence (DNA): TGTGCCAGCAGCGTAGGAAAGGGAGGAGTTACCTGGGAGCTGTTTTTT. This sequence encodes CASSVGKGGVTWELFF. J is TRBJ2-2 and V is TRBV9, with a weak D call TRBD2 (6 bases). The CDR3 spans 16 residues. Germline loops: CDR1 SGDLS, CDR2 YYNGEE. With 0 bases removed from V and 9 bases from J, the gap between germline ends came to 18 bases.